The rows below give T cell receptor beta chains drawn from one sample of a study of CD8 T cells in ankylosing spondylitis. TCRdb fed the 5' RACE reads into MiXCR, producing one record per CDR3 protein. Of around 450,000 distinct CDR3 sequences in the sample, around 26% were seen once. Source material: blood, either unsorted or a sorted T cell fraction (not recorded which). The receptors here all came from a male donor with ankylosing spondylitis. Each CDR3 is given with its conserved first and last residue. A D gene is named only where the DNA matches it firmly. The size entry is marked missing in some rows and otherwise reads once, few, many or a size class.

d_gene	j_gene	abundance	v_gene	CDR3aa	CDR3nt
.	TRBJ2-3	.	TRBV6-5	CASSYAGLSTDTQYF	TGTGCCAGCAGTTACGCGGGACTGAGCACAGATACGCAGTATTTT
.	TRBJ2-7	.	TRBV27	CASSFLWGEQYF	TGTGCCAGCAGTTTCCTCTGGGGGGAGCAGTACTTC
.	TRBJ1-6	.	TRBV29-1	CSVAREKNSPLHF	TGCAGCGTTGCCAGAGAAAAGAATTCACCCCTCCACTTT
TRBD1	TRBJ1-5	.	TRBV7-8	CASSARDRNSNQPQHF	TGTGCCAGCAGCGCCCGGGACAGAAATAGCAATCAGCCCCAGCATTTT
.	TRBJ1-1	few	TRBV12-3/TRBV12-4	CASSLGPGRGTEAFF	TGTGCCAGCAGTTTGGGGCCGGGAAGGGGTACTGAAGCTTTCTTT
.	TRBJ1-1	once	TRBV20-1	CSARDFSGTEAFF	TGCAGTGCTAGAGATTTCAGTGGCACTGAAGCTTTCTTT
.	TRBJ1-1	many	TRBV12-3/TRBV12-4	CASSLGLEAFF	TGTGCCAGCAGTTTAGGGCTTGAAGCTTTCTTT
TRBD1	TRBJ2-7	.	TRBV5-1	CASRFNDRGNEQYF	TGCGCCAGCAGGTTCAATGACAGGGGCAACGAGCAGTACTTC
.	TRBJ2-2	.	TRBV6-1	CASSEDWRPGELFF	TGTGCCAGCAGTGAAGATTGGCGTCCCGGGGAGCTGTTTTTT
.	TRBJ2-5	.	TRBV5-6	CASSLDSVVETQYF	TGTGCCAGCAGCTTGGATTCTGTAGTAGAGACCCAGTACTTC
.	TRBJ2-5	.	TRBV5-1	CASSARALGETQYF	TGCGCCAGCAGCGCCCGGGCCTTGGGGGAGACCCAGTACTTC
.	TRBJ1-2	.	TRBV14	CASSQDGRQGHRGYTF	TGTGCCAGCAGCCAAGATGGCAGGCAGGGGCATCGGGGCTACACCTTC
TRBD1	TRBJ2-7	.	TRBV18	CASSPGDRVAYEQYF	TGTGCCAGCTCACCAGGAGACAGGGTAGCCTACGAGCAGTACTTC
.	TRBJ2-2	few	TRBV19	CATHRGGDTGELFF	TGTGCCACCCACAGGGGGGGGGACACCGGGGAGCTGTTTTTT
TRBD1	TRBJ1-1	.	TRBV5-1	CASCQLQGVMNTEAFF	TGCGCCAGCTGCCAGCTACAGGGGGTGATGAACACTGAAGCTTTCTTT
TRBD1	TRBJ2-7	few	TRBV11-2	CASSLVLSTGGGYEQYF	TGTGCCAGCAGCTTAGTCCTCTCAACAGGGGGAGGTTACGAGCAGTACTTC
TRBD2	TRBJ2-1	.	TRBV12-3/TRBV12-4	CASRQTSGSYNEQFF	TGTGCCAGCAGGCAGACTAGCGGGAGCTACAATGAGCAGTTCTTC
TRBD2	TRBJ2-5	.	TRBV2	CASTKDREVMETQYF	TGTGCCAGCACCAAGGATCGGGAGGTCATGGAGACCCAGTACTTC
.	TRBJ1-2	few	TRBV27	CASRRDGTNYGYTF	TGTGCCAGCAGGAGAGACGGGACAAACTATGGCTACACCTTC
.	TRBJ2-5	few	TRBV7-9	CASSLEQGQGETQYF	TGTGCCAGCAGCTTAGAACAGGGCCAGGGGGAGACCCAGTACTTC
.	TRBJ2-7	few	TRBV20-1	CSARGSGADSYEQYF	TGCAGTGCTAGAGGTTCAGGGGCGGACTCCTACGAGCAGTACTTC
.	TRBJ1-6	.	TRBV12-3/TRBV12-4	CASSFGGVSSPLHF	TGTGCCAGCAGTTTTGGGGGGGTATCCTCACCCCTCCACTTT
.	TRBJ1-5	.	TRBV12-3/TRBV12-4	CASSSTGHLNQPQHF	TGTGCCAGCAGCTCCACGGGTCATTTGAATCAGCCCCAGCATTTT
.	TRBJ2-1	.	TRBV25-1	CASSREALHNEQFF	TGTGCCAGCAGTAGGGAGGCGCTACACAATGAGCAGTTCTTC
.	TRBJ1-5	.	TRBV12-3/TRBV12-4	CASSWAGDQPQHF	TGTGCCAGCAGTTGGGCCGGGGATCAGCCCCAGCATTTT
.	TRBJ2-1	few	TRBV20-1	CSAPLNQRQFF	TGCAGTGCCCCTCTCAACCAGCGTCAGTTCTTC
TRBD2	TRBJ2-3	few	TRBV2	CASTAGGSTDTQYF	TGTGCCAGCACTGCGGGAGGGAGCACAGATACGCAGTATTTT
TRBD2	TRBJ2-1	.	TRBV12-3/TRBV12-4	CASSLGGGVGEQFF	TGTGCCAGCAGTTTAGGGGGAGGGGTAGGTGAGCAGTTCTTC
.	TRBJ2-4	.	TRBV18	CASSPFILAIAKNIQYF	TGTGCCAGCTCACCATTTATCTTGGCCATAGCCAAAAACATTCAGTACTTC
TRBD1	TRBJ1-4	.	TRBV6-4	CASSEEAGGGLGKLFF	TGTGCCAGCAGTGAAGAGGCAGGGGGCGGTCTGGGAAAACTGTTTTTT
TRBD1	TRBJ1-4	.	TRBV7-9	CASSLAQGAATNEKLFF	TGTGCCAGCAGCTTAGCACAGGGGGCAGCAACTAATGAAAAACTGTTTTTT
.	TRBJ2-1	many	TRBV11-2	CASSLSERSSYNEQFF	TGTGCCAGCAGCTTAAGCGAGAGGAGCTCCTACAATGAGCAGTTCTTC
.	TRBJ2-1	few	TRBV19	CASKEPAEGDEQFF	TGTGCCAGTAAAGAACCAGCGGAAGGGGATGAGCAGTTCTTC
.	TRBJ2-5	few	TRBV20-1	CSASSGTPKSETQYF	TGCAGTGCTAGCTCCGGGACCCCAAAATCAGAGACCCAGTACTTC
TRBD2	TRBJ2-5	few	TRBV20-1	CSASPTSGSAYGTQYF	TGCAGTGCTAGCCCGACCAGCGGGAGCGCGTACGGGACCCAGTACTTC
TRBD1	TRBJ2-3	.	TRBV12-3/TRBV12-4	CASRKGTEGGTQYF	TGTGCCAGCAGGAAAGGGACAGAAGGGGGTACGCAGTATTTT
TRBD2	TRBJ2-1	.	TRBV11-3	CASSLDSASGDNEQFF	TGTGCCAGCAGCTTAGATTCGGCTAGCGGGGACAATGAGCAGTTCTTC
.	TRBJ2-5	few	TRBV20-1	CSASSAEETQYF	TGCAGTGCTAGTTCGGCCGAAGAGACCCAGTACTTC
.	TRBJ2-7	few	TRBV7-2	CASSLGPQSSYEQYF	TGTGCCAGCAGCTTAGGGCCCCAGAGCTCCTACGAGCAGTACTTC
.	TRBJ2-3	.	TRBV24-1	CATSDLGQGPRDTDTQYF	TGTGCCACCAGTGATTTGGGGCAGGGCCCTCGGGACACAGATACGCAGTATTTT
.	TRBJ2-1	.	TRBV6-2/TRBV6-3	CASSYSRGQTRLNEQFF	TGTGCCAGCAGTTACTCGAGAGGGCAAACGAGGCTCAATGAGCAGTTCTTC